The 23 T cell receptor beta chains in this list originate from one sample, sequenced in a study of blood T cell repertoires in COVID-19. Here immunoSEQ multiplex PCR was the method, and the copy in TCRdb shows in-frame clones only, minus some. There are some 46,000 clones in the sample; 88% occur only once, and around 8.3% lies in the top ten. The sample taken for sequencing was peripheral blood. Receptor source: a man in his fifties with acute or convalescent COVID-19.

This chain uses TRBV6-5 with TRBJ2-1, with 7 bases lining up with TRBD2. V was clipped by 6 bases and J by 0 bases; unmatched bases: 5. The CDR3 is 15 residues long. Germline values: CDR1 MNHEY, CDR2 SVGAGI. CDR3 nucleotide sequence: TGTGCCAGCAGCTCTAGCGGCATCTCCTACAATGAGCAGTTCTTC. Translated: CASSSSGISYNEQFF.

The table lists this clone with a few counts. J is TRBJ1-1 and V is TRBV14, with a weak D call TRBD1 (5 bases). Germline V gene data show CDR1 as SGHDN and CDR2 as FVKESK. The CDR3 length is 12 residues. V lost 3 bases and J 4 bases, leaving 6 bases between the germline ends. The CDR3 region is CASSQGGTEAFF. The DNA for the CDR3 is TGTGCCAGCAGCCAGGGGGGCACTGAAGCTTTCTTT.

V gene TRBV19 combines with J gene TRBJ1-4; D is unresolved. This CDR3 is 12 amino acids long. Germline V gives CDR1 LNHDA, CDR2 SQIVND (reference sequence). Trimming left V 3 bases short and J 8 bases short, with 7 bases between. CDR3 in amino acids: CASSIQAEKLFF. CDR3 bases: TGTGCCAGTAGTATTCAAGCGGAAAAACTGTTTTTT.

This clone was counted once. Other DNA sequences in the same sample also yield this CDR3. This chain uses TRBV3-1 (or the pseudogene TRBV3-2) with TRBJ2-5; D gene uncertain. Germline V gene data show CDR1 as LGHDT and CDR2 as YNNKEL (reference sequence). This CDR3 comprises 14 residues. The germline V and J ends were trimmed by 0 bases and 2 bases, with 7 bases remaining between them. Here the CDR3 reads CASSQDPSQETQYF. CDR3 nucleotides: TGTGCCAGCAGCCAAGATCCCAGTCAAGAGACCCAGTACTTC.

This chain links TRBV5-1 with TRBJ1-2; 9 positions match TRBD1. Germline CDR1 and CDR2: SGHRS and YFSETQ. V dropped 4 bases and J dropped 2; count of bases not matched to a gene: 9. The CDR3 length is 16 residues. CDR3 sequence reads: CASSGGVQGANYGYTF. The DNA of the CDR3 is TGCGCCAGCAGCGGGGGCGTACAGGGGGCCAACTATGGCTACACCTTC.

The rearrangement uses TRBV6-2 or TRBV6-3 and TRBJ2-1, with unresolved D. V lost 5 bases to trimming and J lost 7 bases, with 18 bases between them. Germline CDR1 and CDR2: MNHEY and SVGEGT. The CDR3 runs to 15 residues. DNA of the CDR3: TGTGCCAGCAGTCCCCGGCGGTCGGCTATGAATGAGCAGTTCTTC. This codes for CASSPRRSAMNEQFF.

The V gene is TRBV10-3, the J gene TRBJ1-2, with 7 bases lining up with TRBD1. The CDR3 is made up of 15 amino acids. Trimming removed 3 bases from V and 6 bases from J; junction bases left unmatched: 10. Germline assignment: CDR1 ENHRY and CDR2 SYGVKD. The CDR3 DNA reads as TGTGCCATCAGTGATCAGGTCCTCCAGGGGGATGGCTACACCTTC. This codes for CAISDQVLQGDGYTF.

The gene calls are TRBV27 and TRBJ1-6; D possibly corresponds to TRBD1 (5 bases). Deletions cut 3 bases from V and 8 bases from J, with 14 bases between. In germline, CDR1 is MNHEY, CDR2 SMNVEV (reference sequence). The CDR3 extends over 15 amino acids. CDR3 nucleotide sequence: TGTGCCAGCAGTTTTAGCGGGGGGGGAGATTCACCCCTCCACTTT. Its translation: CASSFSGGGDSPLHF.

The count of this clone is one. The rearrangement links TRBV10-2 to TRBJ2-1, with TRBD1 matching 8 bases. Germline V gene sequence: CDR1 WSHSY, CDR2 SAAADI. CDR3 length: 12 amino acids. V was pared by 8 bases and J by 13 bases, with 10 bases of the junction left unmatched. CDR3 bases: TGCGCCAGCGGGGGAAGTCAGGGGGCACAGTTCTTC. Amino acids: CASGGSQGAQFF.

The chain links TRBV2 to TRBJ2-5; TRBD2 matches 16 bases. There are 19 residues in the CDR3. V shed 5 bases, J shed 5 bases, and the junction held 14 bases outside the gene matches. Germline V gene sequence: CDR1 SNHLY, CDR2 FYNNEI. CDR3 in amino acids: CASSSPGLAGGNQGETQYF. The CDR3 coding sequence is TGTGCCAGCAGTTCACCGGGACTAGCGGGAGGGAATCAGGGGGAGACCCAGTACTTC.

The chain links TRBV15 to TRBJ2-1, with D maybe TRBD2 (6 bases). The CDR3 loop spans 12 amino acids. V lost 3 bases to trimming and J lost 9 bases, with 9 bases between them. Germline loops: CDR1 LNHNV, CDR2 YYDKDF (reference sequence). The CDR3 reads CATSSTGVEQFF. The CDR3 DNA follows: TGTGCCACCAGCAGTACGGGGGTTGAGCAGTTCTTC.

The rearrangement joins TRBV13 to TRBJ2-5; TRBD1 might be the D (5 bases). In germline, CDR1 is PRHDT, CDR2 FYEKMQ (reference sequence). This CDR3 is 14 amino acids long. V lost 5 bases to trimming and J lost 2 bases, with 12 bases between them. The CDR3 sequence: CASSPPTAQETQYF. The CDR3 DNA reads TGTGCCAGCAGCCCGCCGACAGCACAAGAGACCCAGTACTTC. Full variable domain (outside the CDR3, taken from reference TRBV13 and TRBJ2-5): AAGVIQSPRHLIKEKRETATLKCYPIPRHDTVYWYQQGPGQDPQFLISFYEKMQSDKGSIPDRFSAQQFSDYHSELNMSSLELGDSALYFCASSPPTAQETQYFGPGTRLLVL.

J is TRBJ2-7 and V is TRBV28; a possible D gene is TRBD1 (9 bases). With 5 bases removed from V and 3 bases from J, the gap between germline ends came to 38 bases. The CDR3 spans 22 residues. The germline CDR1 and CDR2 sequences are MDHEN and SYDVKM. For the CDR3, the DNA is TGTGCCAGCAGTGAGCGGATTGGGACAGGGATTACTAGCGGACTCTTAATCTACGAGCAGTACTTC. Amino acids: CASSERIGTGITSGLLIYEQYF.

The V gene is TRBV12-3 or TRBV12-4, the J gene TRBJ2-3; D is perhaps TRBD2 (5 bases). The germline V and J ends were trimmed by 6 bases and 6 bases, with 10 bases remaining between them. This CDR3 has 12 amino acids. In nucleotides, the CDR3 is TGTGCCAGCAGATTCGGGGAGGATACGCAGTATTTT. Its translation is CASRFGEDTQYF.

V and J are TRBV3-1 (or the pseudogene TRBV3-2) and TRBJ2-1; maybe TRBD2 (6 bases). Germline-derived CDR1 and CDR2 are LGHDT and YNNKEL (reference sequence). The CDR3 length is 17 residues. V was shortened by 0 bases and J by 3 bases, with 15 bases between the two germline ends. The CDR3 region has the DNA TGTGCCAGCAGCCAAGACCCCCTCGCGGGAAGCTACAATGAGCAGTTCTTC. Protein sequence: CASSQDPLAGSYNEQFF.

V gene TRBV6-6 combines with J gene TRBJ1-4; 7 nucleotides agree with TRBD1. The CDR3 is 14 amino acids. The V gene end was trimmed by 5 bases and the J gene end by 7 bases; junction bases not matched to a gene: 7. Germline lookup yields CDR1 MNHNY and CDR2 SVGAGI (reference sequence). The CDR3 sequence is CASSPPGQPEKLFF. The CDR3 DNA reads TGTGCCAGCAGTCCTCCGGGACAGCCTGAAAAACTGTTTTTT.

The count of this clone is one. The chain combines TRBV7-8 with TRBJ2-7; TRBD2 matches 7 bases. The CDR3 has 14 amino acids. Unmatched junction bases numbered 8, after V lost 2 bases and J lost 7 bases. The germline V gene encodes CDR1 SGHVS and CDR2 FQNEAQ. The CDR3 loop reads CASSLRRELGEQYF. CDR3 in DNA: TGTGCCAGCAGCTTAAGGCGGGAGTTGGGAGAGCAGTACTTC.

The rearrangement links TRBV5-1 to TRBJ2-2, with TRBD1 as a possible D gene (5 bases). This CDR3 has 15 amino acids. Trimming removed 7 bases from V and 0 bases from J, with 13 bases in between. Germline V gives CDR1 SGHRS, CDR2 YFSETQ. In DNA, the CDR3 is TGCGCCAGCCTCTCGACAGTCGCGAACACCGGGGAGCTGTTTTTT. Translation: CASLSTVANTGELFF.

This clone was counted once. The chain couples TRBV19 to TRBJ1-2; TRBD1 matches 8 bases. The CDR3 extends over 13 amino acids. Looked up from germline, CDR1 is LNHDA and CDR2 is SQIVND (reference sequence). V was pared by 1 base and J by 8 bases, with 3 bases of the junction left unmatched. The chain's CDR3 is CASSIGTGNGYTF. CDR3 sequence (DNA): TGTGCCAGTAGTATAGGGACAGGGAACGGCTACACCTTC.

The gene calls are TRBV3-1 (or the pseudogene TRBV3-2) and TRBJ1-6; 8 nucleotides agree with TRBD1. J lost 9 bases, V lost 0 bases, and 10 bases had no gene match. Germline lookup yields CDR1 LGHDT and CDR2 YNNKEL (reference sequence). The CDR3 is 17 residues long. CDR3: CASSQDWAGGAGSPLHF. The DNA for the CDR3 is TGTGCCAGCAGCCAAGATTGGGCAGGGGGCGCGGGTTCACCCCTCCACTTT.

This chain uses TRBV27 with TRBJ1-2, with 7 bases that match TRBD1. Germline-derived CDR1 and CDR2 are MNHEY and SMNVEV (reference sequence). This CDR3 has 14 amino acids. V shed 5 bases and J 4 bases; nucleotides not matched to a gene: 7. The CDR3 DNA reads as TGTGCCAGCAGTACTCGGGACAGCTCCTATGGCTACACCTTC. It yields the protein CASSTRDSSYGYTF.

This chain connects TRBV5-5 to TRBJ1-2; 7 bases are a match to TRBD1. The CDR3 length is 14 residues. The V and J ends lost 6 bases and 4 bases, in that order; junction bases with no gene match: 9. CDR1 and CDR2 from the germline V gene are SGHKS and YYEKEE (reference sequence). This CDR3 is CASTSGTEFYGYTF. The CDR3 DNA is TGTGCCAGCACCTCCGGGACAGAATTCTATGGCTACACCTTC.

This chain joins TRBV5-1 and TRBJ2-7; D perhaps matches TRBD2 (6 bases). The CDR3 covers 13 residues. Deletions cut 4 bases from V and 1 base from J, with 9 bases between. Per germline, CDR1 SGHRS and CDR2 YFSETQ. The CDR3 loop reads CASSRRDSYEQYF. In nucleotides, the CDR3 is TGCGCCAGCAGCCGGCGGGATTCCTACGAGCAGTACTTC. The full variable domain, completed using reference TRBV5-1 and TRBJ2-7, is KAGVTQTPRYLIKTRGQQVTLSCSPISGHRSVSWYQQTPGQGLQFLFEYFSETQRNKGNFPGRFSGRQFSNSRSEMNVSTLELGDSALYLCASSRRDSYEQYFGPGTRLTVT.